This TCR beta chain was sequenced in a study of cytomegalovirus exposure and HLA in healthy donors. The PCR had 60 Vbeta and 13 Jbeta primers. Measured with immunoSEQ multiplex PCR; TCRdb has only the in-frame clones, and not every one. The sample lists 130,000 or so clones, 50% to 75% occurring once. This clone has just a few counts. The CDR3 length is 14 residues. The ends were cut back, 4 bases at V and 7 bases at J, with 16 bases in the middle. CDR1 is SGHDN and CDR2 is FVKESK in the germline V gene. This TCR derives from a woman aged 40 to 55 in good health and CMV-seropositive. Sequenced: PBMCs. The rearrangement links TRBV14 to TRBJ1-2; D gene ambiguous. This CDR3 is CASSPGIMGSGYTF. CDR3 nucleotides: TGTGCCAGCAGCCCCGGGATCATGGGCAGTGGCTACACCTTC. The complete variable domain, with remaining parts taken from reference TRBV14 and TRBJ1-2, reads EAGVTQFPSHSVIEKGQTVTLRCDPISGHDNLYWYRRVMGKEIKFLLHFVKESKQDESGMPNNRFLAERTGGTYSTLKVQPAELEDSGVYFCASSPGIMGSGYTFGSGTRLTVV.